These 8 T cell receptor beta chains share one sample of origin, sequenced in a study of spatial heterogeneity in lung cancer. One entry per CDR3 protein, called by TCRdb with MiXCR from the 5' RACE reads. Among some 80,000 distinct CDR3 sequences listed, about 8.5% were seen once. Time point noted: sample taken at primary tumor resection. This material consisted of PBMCs, taken at surgery. The receptors were sampled from a male donor with early-stage non-small cell lung cancer.

This clonotype was counted at least ten times. J is TRBJ2-1 and V is TRBV29-1; D may match TRBD1 or TRBD2 (5 bases each). With 4 bases removed from V and 7 bases from J, the gap between germline ends came to 14 bases. Germline-derived CDR1 and CDR2 are SQVTM and ANQGSEA. The CDR3 has 13 amino acids. In nucleotides, the CDR3 is TGCAGCGTTGCCCCTCTTGGGGGTAATGAGCAGTTCTTC. Protein: CSVAPLGGNEQFF.

This clonotype was seen repeatedly, ten times or more. The chain has TRBV5-1 and TRBJ2-3; the D is unclear. CDR1 and CDR2 (germline): SGHRS, YFSETQ. Trimming cost V 2 bases and J 0 bases, with 10 bases left between them. The CDR3 has 15 amino acids. This CDR3 reads CASSFGPESTDTQYF. The CDR3 nucleotides are TGCGCCAGCAGCTTCGGTCCAGAAAGCACAGATACGCAGTATTTT.

This clonotype was detected only a few times. The chain recombines TRBV19 with TRBJ2-2, with D uncertain. Germline V gene data show CDR1 as LNHDA and CDR2 as SQIVND (reference sequence). Trimming stripped 8 bases from V and 5 bases from J, with 15 bases between. The CDR3 is 14 amino acids. The CDR3 is CASENNLGTGELFF. The CDR3 nucleotides read TGTGCCAGTGAAAACAATTTGGGGACCGGGGAGCTGTTTTTT.

This clonotype was seen many times. The rearrangement links TRBV7-2 to TRBJ1-1; D gene ambiguous. In germline, CDR1 is SGHTA, CDR2 FQGNSA. Trimming took 2 bases from V and 2 from J, leaving 12 bases between them. This CDR3 comprises 15 residues. CDR3 in amino acids: CASSLSPDGNTEAFF. As DNA, the CDR3 is TGTGCCAGCAGCTTATCGCCCGACGGAAACACTGAAGCTTTCTTT.

This clonotype was recorded a few times. The chain employs TRBV7-8 and TRBJ2-7, with no clear D. V lost 1 base to trimming and J lost 2 bases, with 9 bases between them. The CDR3 runs to 14 residues. CDR1 and CDR2 from the germline V gene are SGHVS and FQNEAQ. CDR3 bases: TGTGCCAGCAGCTTAGAACTAAACGCCTACGAGCAGTACTTC. It is translated as CASSLELNAYEQYF.

V and J are TRBV24-1 and TRBJ2-3; D call uncertain. CDR1 KGHDR and CDR2 SFDVKD come from the germline V gene. Trimming stripped 3 bases from V and 1 base from J, with 4 bases between. This CDR3 region has 13 residues. The DNA of the CDR3 is TGTGCCACCAGTGATGAGGGCACAGATACGCAGTATTTT. Translated: CATSDEGTDTQYF.

This clonotype has a count of ten or more. This chain links TRBV7-2 with TRBJ2-7; D perhaps matches TRBD1 (6 bases). V was clipped by 5 bases and J by 1 base, with 15 bases between them. Germline CDR1 reads SGHTA; CDR2 reads FQGNSA. The CDR3 length is 15 residues. CDR3 sequence (DNA): TGTGCCAGCAGCATACGGGACATTCCTTCCTACGAGCAGTACTTC. Its translation: CASSIRDIPSYEQYF.

This clonotype was seen many times. The V call is TRBV11-2, the J call TRBJ2-3, with 9 nucleotides matching TRBD2. This CDR3 region has 16 residues. V shed 2 bases, J shed 6 bases, and the junction held 9 bases outside the gene matches. Germline V CDR1 and CDR2: SGHAT, FQNNGV. The CDR3: CASSLSAGGRVDTQYF. For the CDR3, the DNA is TGTGCCAGCAGCTTATCTGCGGGGGGGAGGGTGGATACGCAGTATTTT.